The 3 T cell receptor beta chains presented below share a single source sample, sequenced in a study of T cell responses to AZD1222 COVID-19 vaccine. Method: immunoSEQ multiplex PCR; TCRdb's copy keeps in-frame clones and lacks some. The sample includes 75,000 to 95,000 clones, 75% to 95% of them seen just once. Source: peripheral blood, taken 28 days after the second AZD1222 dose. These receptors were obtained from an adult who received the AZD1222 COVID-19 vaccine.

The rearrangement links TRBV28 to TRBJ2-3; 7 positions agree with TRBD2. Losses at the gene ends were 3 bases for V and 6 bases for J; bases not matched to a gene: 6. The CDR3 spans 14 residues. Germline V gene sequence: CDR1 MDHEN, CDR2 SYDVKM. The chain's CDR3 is CASSFGGGKDTQYF. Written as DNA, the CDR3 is TGTGCCAGCAGTTTTGGGGGGGGGAAGGATACGCAGTATTTT.

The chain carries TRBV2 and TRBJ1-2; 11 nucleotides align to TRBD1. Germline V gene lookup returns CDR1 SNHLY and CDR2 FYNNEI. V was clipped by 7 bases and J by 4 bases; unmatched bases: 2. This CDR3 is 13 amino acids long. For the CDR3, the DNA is TGTGCCAGCACCGGACAGGGGGCCTATGGCTACACCTTC. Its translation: CASTGQGAYGYTF.

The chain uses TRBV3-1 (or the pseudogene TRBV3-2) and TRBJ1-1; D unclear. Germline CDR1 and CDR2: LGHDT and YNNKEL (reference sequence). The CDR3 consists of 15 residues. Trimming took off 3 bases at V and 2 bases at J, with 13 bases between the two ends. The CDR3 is CASSQSQDFNTEAFF. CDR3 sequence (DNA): TGTGCCAGCAGCCAGTCTCAGGACTTCAACACTGAAGCTTTCTTT.